This passage covers 5 T cell receptor beta chains from one sample sequenced in a study of beta chain features in type 1 diabetes. Expressed TCRB transcripts were sequenced after all isolated RNA was converted to cDNA. The method was immunoSEQ multiplex PCR; TCRdb's version includes in-frame clones alone and lacks a portion of them. Altogether 400,000 to 450,000 clones are present, about 15% being singletons, with the ten largest covering roughly 0.033%. Sequences were obtained from naive CD4+ T cells from blood. All receptors come from a man aged 30-40 years in good health.

Only a few counts were recorded for this clone. The chain combines TRBV5-4 with TRBJ1-1, with a possible D match to TRBD1 (6 bases). Germline CDR1 and CDR2: SGHNT and YYREEE (reference sequence). CDR3 size: 18 residues. Deletions cut 2 bases from V and 4 bases from J, with 24 bases between. Written as DNA, the CDR3 is TGTGCCAGCAGCTTTCAAGGACAGAGATTTCTCCGTCGCACTGAAGCTTTCTTT. Protein sequence: CASSFQGQRFLRRTEAFF.

This chain joins TRBV14 and TRBJ2-6, with 7 bases identical to TRBD1. The CDR3 covers 17 residues. The V and J ends lost 4 bases and 2 bases, in that order; junction bases with no gene match: 8. Per germline, CDR1 SGHDN and CDR2 FVKESK. In DNA form, the CDR3 reads TGTGCCAGCAGCCCACAGGGGATAAAGCCTGGGGCCAACGTCCTGACTTTC. This codes for CASSPQGIKPGANVLTF.

This clone was seen more than once but under ten times. The genes are TRBV5-4 and TRBJ2-1; TRBD2 agrees at 12 bases. The germline gives CDR1 SGHNT, CDR2 YYREEE (reference sequence). The CDR3 runs 17 residues. The V segment lost 1 base and the J segment 6 bases; nucleotides outside the gene matches: 8. CDR3 sequence: CASSLFLLAGGSNEQFF. The CDR3 nucleotides read TGTGCCAGCAGCTTGTTTCTTCTAGCGGGAGGGAGCAATGAGCAGTTCTTC.

This clone occurred a few times. This chain's CDR3 is CASSLPGPGYTF. In nucleotides, the CDR3 is TGTGCCAGCAGCTTACCAGGGCCTGGCTACACCTTC. The chain is built from TRBV7-2 and TRBJ1-2, with D possibly TRBD1 on 5 matching bases. CDR3 length: 12 residues. Germline-derived CDR1 and CDR2 are SGHTA and FQGNSA. V gave up 2 bases and J gave up 7 bases, with 8 bases separating them. Together with reference TRBV7-2 and TRBJ1-2, the CDR3 gives the full variable domain: GAGVSQSPSNKVTEKGKDVELRCDPISGHTALYWYRQSLGQGLEFLIYFQGNSAPDKSGLPSDRFSAERTGGSVSTLTIQRTQQEDSAVYLCASSLPGPGYTFGSGTRLTVV.

This clone was observed a handful of times. The rearrangement joins TRBV6-5 to TRBJ1-2, with D tentatively TRBD1 (5 bases). V shed 7 bases and J shed 7 bases, with 13 bases lying between them. Germline CDR1 and CDR2: MNHEY and SVGAGI. The CDR3 is 12 residues long. The CDR3 nucleotides read TGTGCCAGCAACCAGGGAGGTAGTGGCTACACCTTC. Translation: CASNQGGSGYTF.